This T cell receptor (beta chain) came from a study of CD8 T cells in ankylosing spondylitis. This clonotype was observed at least ten times. TCRdb independently ran MiXCR on the 5' RACE reads; one entry per CDR3 protein. Of roughly 86,000 distinct CDR3 sequences in the sample, about 9% were seen once. Sequencing was carried out using blood, either unsorted or a sorted T cell fraction (not recorded which). This sequence was found in a male donor with ankylosing spondylitis or in good health (not recorded which).

The CDR3 reads CASSLDNGATYEQYF. CDR3 DNA sequence: TGCGCCAGCAGCTTGGATAACGGGGCGACCTACGAGCAGTACTTC. The J gene is TRBJ2-7, the V gene TRBV5-1; D is possibly TRBD1 or TRBD2 (5 bases each). Trimming cost V 0 bases and J 2 bases, with 12 bases left between them. Looked up from germline, CDR1 is SGHRS and CDR2 is YFSETQ. This CDR3 is built from 15 residues. The entire variable domain, with the rest obtained from reference TRBV5-1 and TRBJ2-7, is as follows: KAGVTQTPRYLIKTRGQQVTLSCSPISGHRSVSWYQQTPGQGLQFLFEYFSETQRNKGNFPGRFSGRQFSNSRSEMNVSTLELGDSALYLCASSLDNGATYEQYFGPGTRLTVT.